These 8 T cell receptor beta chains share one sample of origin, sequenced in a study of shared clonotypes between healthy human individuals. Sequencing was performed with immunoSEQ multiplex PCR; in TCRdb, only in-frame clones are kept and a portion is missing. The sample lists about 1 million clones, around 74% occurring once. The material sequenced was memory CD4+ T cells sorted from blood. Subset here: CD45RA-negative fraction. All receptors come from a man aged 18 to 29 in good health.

This CDR3 reads CASSQVLTGTNSPLHF. The CDR3 coding sequence is TGCGCCAGCAGCCAAGTCTTGACAGGGACTAATTCACCCCTCCACTTT. The V gene is TRBV4-3, the J gene TRBJ1-6; TRBD1 aligns across 7 bases. The CDR3 length is 16 residues. The germline V gene encodes CDR1 LGHNA and CDR2 YSLEER. V lost 1 base and J lost 6; bases outside the gene matches: 6.

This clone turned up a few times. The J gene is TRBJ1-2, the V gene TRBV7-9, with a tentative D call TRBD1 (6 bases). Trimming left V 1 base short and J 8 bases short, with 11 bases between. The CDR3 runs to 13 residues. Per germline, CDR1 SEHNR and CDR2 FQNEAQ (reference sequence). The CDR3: CASSLEGVTGYTF. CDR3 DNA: TGTGCCAGCAGCTTAGAGGGGGTGACCGGCTACACCTTC.

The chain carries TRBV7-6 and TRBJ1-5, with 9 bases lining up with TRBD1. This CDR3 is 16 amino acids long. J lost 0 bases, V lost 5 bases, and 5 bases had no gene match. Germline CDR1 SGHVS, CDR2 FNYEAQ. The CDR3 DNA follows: TGTGCCAGCAGCCCAAGACAGGGGGTTAGCAATCAGCCCCAGCATTTT. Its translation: CASSPRQGVSNQPQHF.

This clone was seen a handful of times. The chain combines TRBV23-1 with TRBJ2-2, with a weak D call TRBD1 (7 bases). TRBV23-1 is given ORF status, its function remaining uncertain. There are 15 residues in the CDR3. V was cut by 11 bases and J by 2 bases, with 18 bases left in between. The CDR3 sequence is CALRGARPNTGELFF. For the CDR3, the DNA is TGCGCCCTCAGGGGGGCCAGGCCAAACACCGGGGAGCTGTTTTTT.

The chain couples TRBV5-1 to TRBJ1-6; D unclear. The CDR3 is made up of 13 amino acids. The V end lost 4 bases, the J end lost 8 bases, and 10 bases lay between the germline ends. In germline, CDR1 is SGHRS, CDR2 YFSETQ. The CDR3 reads CASSPRLDSPLHF. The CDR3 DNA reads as TGCGCCAGCAGCCCGCGTCTGGATTCACCCCTCCACTTT.

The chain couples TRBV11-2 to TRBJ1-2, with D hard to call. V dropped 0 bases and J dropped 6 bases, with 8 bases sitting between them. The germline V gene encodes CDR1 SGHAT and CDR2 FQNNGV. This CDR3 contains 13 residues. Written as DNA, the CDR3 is TGTGCCAGCAGCTTAGATCGGCTGCATGGCTACACCTTC. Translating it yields CASSLDRLHGYTF. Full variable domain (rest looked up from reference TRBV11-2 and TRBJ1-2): EAGVAQSPRYKIIEKRQSVAFWCNPISGHATLYWYQQILGQGPKLLIQFQNNGVVDDSQLPKDRFSAERLKGVDSTLKIQPAKLEDSAVYLCASSLDRLHGYTFGSGTRLTVV.

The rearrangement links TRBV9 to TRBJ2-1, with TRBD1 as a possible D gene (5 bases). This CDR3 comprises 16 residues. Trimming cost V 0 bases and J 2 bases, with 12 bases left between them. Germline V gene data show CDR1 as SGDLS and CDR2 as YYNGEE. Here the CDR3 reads CASSVVGRGTYNEQFF. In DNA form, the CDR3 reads TGTGCCAGCAGCGTAGTCGGAAGGGGAACCTACAATGAGCAGTTCTTC. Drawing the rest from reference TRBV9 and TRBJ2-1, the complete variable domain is DSGVTQTPKHLITATGQRVTLRCSPRSGDLSVYWYQQSLDQGLQFLIQYYNGEERAKGNILERFSAQQFPDLHSELNLSSLELGDSALYFCASSVVGRGTYNEQFFGPGTRLTVL.

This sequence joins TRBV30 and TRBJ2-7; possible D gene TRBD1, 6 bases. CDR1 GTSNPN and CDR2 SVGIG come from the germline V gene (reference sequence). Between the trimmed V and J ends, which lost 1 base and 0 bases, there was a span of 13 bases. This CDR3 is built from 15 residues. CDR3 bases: TGTGCCTGGAGTGAGGGTAGGGGGAGCTCCTACGAGCAGTACTTC. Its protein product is CAWSEGRGSSYEQYF.